This TCR beta chain was sequenced during a study of Ad26.COV2.S vaccination and SARS-CoV-2 variants. Treatment noted: roughly 20 received Ad26.COV2.S at low or high dose, single or two shots; roughly 5 received placebo; per-sample allocation not given. Sampling was done on day 63 after the first vaccine or placebo injection. This clone was counted between two and nine times. Trimming took 6 bases from V and 6 from J; bases not matched to a gene: 6. The CDR3 spans 13 residues. CDR1 is KGHSH, CDR2 LQKENI, per germline. Assay used: immunoSEQ multiplex PCR; TCRdb lists only in-frame clones, some missing. The profile shows approximately 350,000 clones, around 86% of them singletons.

The receptor comes from a person between 18 and 59 years old who received the Ad26.COV2.S COVID-19 vaccine or a placebo. Sequencing used peripheral blood, obtained in a trial of Ad26.COV2.S vaccine versus placebo. V and J are TRBV18 and TRBJ2-7, with 9 bases that match TRBD1. CDR3 loop: CASSSGQGVEQYF. For the CDR3, the DNA is TGTGCCAGCTCGTCGGGACAGGGCGTCGAGCAGTACTTC.